Included here is one T cell receptor beta chain sequence, with context. TCRdb reanalysed the RT-PCR reads using MiXCR and keeps one entry per CDR3 protein. The data hold some 150,000 distinct CDR3 sequences, with about a third observed a single time. Germline trimming cut 5 bases from V and 3 bases from J; bases unmatched to any gene: 13. The CDR3 runs 17 residues. Germline V gene lookup returns CDR1 MNHEY and CDR2 SMNVEV (reference sequence). This specimen comes from a study of patients and donors after allogeneic stem cell transplantation. Sequenced material: blood, either unsorted or a sorted T cell fraction (not recorded which). The rearrangement joins TRBV27 to TRBJ2-1; 7 nucleotides line up with TRBD1. The source is a human donor who was either an allogeneic HSCT recipient or a stem cell or donor lymphocyte infusion donor (not recorded which). It is not recorded whose cells these are; they may come from a transplant donor. The CDR3 nucleotides read TGTGCCAGCAGTATAACCTCGGGGACAGCTCTCTACAATGAGCAGTTCTTC. It yields the protein CASSITSGTALYNEQFF.